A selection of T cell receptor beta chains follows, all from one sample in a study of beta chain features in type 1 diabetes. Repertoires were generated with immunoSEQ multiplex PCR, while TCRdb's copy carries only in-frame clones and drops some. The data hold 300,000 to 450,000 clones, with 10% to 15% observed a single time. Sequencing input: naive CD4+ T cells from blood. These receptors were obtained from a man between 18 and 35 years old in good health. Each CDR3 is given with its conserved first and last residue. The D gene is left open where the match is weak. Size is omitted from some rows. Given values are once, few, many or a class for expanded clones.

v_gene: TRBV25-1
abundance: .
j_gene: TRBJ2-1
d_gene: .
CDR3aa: CASSEAPSRTYNEQFF
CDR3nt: TGTGCCAGCAGTGAGGCTCCTAGCAGGACCTACAATGAGCAGTTCTTC

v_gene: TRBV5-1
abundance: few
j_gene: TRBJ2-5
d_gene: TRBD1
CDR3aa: CASSHRDREQETQYF
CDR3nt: TGCGCCAGCAGCCACCGGGACAGGGAACAAGAGACCCAGTACTTC

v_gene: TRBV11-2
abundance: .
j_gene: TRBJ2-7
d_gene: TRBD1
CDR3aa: CASSRSRTGGYEQYF
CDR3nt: TGTGCCAGCAGCCGATCCCGGACAGGGGGCTACGAGCAGTACTTC

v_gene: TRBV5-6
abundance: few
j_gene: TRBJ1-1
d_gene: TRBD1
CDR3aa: CASSLAGGVEAFF
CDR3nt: TGTGCCAGCAGCCTCGCAGGGGGCGTTGAAGCTTTCTTT

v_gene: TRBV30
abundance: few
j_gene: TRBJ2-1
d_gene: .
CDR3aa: CAWSVPRLSDEQFF
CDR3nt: TGTGCCTGGAGTGTACCGCGACTTTCGGATGAGCAGTTCTTC

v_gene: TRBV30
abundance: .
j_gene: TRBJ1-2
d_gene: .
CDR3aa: CAWSENPWEGYTF
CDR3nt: TGTGCCTGGAGTGAGAACCCTTGGGAGGGCTACACCTTC

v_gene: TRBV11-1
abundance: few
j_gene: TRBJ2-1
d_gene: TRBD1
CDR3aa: CASSLIRDSYNEQFF
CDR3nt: TGTGCCAGCAGCTTAATTAGGGACAGTTACAATGAGCAGTTCTTC

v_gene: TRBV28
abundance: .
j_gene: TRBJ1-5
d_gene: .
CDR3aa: CASSLETGYQPQHF
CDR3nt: TGTGCCAGCAGTTTAGAGACCGGGTATCAGCCCCAGCATTTT

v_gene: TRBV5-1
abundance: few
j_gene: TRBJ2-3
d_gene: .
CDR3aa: CASSPGSTGGVDTQYF
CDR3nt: TGCGCCAGCAGTCCCGGGTCGACGGGGGGCGTCGATACGCAGTATTTT

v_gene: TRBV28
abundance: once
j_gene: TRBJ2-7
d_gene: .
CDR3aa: CASYTEQGYEQYF
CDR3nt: TGTGCCAGCTACACCGAACAGGGCTACGAGCAGTACTTC

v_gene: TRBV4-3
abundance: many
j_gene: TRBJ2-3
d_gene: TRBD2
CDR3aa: CASSQERGGGIIDTQYF
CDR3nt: TGCGCCAGCAGCCAAGAACGGGGCGGGGGGATCATTGATACGCAGTATTTT

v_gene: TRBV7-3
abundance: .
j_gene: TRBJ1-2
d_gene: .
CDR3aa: CASSLRGNYGYTF
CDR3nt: TGTGCCAGCAGCTTGCGGGGTAACTATGGCTACACCTTC

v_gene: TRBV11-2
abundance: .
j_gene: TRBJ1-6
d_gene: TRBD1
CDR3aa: CASSPTGLGSPLHF
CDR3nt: TGTGCCAGCAGTCCGACAGGGTTAGGTTCACCCCTCCACTTT

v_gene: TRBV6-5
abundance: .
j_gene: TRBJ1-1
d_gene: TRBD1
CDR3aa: CASNERTGTEAFF
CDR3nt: TGTGCCAGCAACGAACGGACAGGCACTGAAGCTTTCTTT

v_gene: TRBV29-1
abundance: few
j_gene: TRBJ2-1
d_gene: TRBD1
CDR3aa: CSVVRGTGGYNEQFF
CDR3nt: TGCAGCGTTGTCCGGGGGACAGGGGGCTACAATGAGCAGTTCTTC

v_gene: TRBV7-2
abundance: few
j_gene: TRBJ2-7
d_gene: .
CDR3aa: CASSRPTGTYEQYF
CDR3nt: TGTGCCAGCAGCAGGCCAACAGGGACCTACGAGCAGTACTTC

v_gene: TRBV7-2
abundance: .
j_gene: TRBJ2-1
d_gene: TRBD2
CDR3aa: CASSAPHAGGEQFF
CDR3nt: TGTGCCAGCAGCGCTCCCCACGCGGGGGGAGAGCAGTTCTTC

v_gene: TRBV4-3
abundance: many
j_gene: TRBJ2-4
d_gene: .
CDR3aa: CASSPHPGVENIQYF
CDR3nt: TGCGCCAGCAGCCCACACCCGGGGGTCGAAAACATTCAGTACTTC

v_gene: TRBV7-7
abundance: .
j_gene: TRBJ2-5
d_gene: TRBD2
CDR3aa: CASRNLAEGETQYF
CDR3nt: TGTGCCAGCAGGAACCTAGCGGAAGGGGAGACCCAGTACTTC

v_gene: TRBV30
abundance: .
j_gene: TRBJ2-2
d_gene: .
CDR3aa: CAWSVGRSDGELFF
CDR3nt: TGTGCCTGGAGTGTAGGCAGGTCAGACGGGGAGCTGTTTTTT

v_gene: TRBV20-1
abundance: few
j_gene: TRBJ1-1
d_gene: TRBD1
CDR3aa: CSADRTGEAFF
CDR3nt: TGCAGTGCTGACCGGACAGGTGAAGCTTTCTTT

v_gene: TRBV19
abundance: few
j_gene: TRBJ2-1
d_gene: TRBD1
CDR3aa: CASSRRQGGGSEQFF
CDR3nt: TGTGCCAGTAGTCGCAGACAGGGTGGGGGCTCTGAGCAGTTCTTC

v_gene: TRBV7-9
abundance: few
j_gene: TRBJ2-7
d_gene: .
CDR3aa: CASSLELVHEQYF
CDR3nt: TGTGCCAGCAGCTTAGAGCTGGTACACGAGCAGTACTTC

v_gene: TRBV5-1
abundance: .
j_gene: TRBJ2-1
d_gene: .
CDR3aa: CASSPENFGEQFF
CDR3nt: TGCGCCAGCAGCCCTGAGAACTTCGGGGAGCAGTTCTTC

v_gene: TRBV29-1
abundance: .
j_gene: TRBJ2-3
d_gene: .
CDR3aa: CSVDRRPGSTDTQYF
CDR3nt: TGCAGCGTTGACCGAAGGCCCGGGAGCACAGATACGCAGTATTTT

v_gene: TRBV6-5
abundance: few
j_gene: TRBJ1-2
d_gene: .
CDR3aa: CASSYSRPERYGYTF
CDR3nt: TGTGCCAGCAGTTACTCGAGGCCGGAGCGCTATGGCTACACCTTC

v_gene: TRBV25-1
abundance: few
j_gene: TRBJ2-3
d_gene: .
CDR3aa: CASSFEQGTSDTQYF
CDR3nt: TGTGCCAGTTCCTTCGAACAGGGTACATCGGATACGCAGTATTTT

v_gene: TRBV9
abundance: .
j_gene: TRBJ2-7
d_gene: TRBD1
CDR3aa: CASSVGLGRDRGHEQYF
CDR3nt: TGTGCCAGCAGCGTAGGTCTGGGACGGGACAGGGGGCACGAGCAGTACTTC

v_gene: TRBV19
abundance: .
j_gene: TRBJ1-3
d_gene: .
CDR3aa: CASHGREIFGNTIYF
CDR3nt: TGTGCCAGTCATGGCAGGGAAATCTTTGGAAACACCATATATTTT

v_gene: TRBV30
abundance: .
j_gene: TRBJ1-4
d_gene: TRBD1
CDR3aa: CAWTRDSTNEKLFF
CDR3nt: TGTGCCTGGACCCGGGACAGTACTAATGAAAAACTGTTTTTT

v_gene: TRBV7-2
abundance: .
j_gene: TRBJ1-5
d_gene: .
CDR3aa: CASSLNSGGGQPQHF
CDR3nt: TGTGCCAGCAGCTTAAACTCGGGAGGGGGACAGCCCCAGCATTTT